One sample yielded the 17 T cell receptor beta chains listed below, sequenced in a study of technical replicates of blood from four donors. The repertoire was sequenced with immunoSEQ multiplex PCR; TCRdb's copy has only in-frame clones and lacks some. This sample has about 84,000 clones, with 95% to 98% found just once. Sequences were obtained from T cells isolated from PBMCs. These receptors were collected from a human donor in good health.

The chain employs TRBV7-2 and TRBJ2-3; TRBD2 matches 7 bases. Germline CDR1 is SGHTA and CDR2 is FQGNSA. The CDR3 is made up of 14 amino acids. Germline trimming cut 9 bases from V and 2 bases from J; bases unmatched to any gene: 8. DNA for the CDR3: TGTGCCAGTCTACCGGGACTATTCACAGATACGCAGTATTTT. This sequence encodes CASLPGLFTDTQYF.

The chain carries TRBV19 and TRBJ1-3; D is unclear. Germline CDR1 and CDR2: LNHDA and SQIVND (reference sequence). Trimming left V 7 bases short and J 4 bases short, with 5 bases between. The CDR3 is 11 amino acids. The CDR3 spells CASITGNTIYF. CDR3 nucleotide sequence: TGTGCCAGTATCACAGGAAACACCATATATTTT.

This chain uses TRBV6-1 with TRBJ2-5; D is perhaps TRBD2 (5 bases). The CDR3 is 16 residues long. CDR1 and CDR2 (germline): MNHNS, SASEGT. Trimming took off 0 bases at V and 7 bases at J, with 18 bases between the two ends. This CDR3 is CASSEARNGKAATQYF. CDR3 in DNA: TGTGCCAGCAGTGAAGCGCGAAACGGGAAGGCTGCGACCCAGTACTTC.

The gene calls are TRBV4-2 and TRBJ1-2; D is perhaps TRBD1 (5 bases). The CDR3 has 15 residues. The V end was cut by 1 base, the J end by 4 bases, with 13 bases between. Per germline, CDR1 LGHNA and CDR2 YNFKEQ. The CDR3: CASSQVGGALYGYTF. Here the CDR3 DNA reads TGTGCCAGCAGCCAAGTTGGAGGGGCCCTCTATGGCTACACCTTC.

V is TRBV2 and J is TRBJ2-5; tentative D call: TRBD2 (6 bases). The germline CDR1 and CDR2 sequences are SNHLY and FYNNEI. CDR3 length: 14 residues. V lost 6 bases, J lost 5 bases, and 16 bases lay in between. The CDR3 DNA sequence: TGTGCCAGCAGCCGGGACTGGATGGGGGAGACCCAGTACTTC. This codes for CASSRDWMGETQYF.

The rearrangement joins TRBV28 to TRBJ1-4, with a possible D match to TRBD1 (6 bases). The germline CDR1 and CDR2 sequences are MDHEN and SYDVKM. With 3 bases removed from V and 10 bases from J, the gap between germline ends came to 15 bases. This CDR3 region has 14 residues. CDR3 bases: TGTGCCAGCAGTTTGACAGGAAATACGCGAAAACTGTTTTTT. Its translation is CASSLTGNTRKLFF.

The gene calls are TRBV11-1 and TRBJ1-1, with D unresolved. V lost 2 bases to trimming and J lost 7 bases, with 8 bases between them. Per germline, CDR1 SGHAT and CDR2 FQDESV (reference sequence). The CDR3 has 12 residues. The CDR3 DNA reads TGTGCCAGCAGCTTAAAGACACTTGAAGCTTTCTTT. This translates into CASSLKTLEAFF.

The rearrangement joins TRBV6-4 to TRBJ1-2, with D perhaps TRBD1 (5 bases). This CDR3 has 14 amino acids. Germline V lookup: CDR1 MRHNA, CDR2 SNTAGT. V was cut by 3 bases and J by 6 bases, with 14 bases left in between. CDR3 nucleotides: TGTGCCAGCAGTGAATTCCCGACAGAGGATGGCTACACCTTC. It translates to CASSEFPTEDGYTF.

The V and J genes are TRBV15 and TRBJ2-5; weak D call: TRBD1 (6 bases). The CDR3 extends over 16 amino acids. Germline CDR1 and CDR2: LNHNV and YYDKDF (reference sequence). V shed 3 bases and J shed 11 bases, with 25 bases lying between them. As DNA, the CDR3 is TGTGCCACCAGCAGGGGGGCGGAACTTTCTACGGAGGAGCAGTACTTC. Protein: CATSRGAELSTEEQYF.

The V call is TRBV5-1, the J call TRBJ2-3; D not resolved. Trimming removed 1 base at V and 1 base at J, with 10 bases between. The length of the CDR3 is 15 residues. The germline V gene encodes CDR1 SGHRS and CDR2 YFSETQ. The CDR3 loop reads CASSLRVSGTDTQYF. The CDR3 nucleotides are TGCGCCAGCAGCTTGCGGGTTTCGGGCACAGATACGCAGTATTTT.

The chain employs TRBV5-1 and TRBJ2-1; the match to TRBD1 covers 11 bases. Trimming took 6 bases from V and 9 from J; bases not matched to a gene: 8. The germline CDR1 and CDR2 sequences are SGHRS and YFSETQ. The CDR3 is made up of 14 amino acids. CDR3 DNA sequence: TGCGCCAGCACCCTGGGACAGGGGGTTACTGAGCAGTTCTTC. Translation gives CASTLGQGVTEQFF.

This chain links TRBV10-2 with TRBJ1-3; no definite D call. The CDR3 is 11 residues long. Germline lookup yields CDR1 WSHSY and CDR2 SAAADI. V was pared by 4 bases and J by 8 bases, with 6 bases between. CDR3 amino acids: CASSAVHTIYF. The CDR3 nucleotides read TGCGCCAGCAGTGCGGTCCACACCATATATTTT.

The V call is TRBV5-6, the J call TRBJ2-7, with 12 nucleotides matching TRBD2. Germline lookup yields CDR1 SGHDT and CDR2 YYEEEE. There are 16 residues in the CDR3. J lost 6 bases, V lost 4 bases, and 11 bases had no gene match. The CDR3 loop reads CASSVTGTSGPFEQYF. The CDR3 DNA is TGTGCCAGCAGCGTAACCGGGACTAGCGGGCCGTTCGAGCAGTACTTC.

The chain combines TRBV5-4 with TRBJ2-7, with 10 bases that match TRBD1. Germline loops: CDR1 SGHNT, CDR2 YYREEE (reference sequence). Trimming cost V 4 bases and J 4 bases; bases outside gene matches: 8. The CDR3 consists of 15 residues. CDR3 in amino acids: CASSPGGTGVYEQYF. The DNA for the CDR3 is TGTGCCAGCAGCCCAGGCGGGACAGGGGTTTACGAGCAGTACTTC.

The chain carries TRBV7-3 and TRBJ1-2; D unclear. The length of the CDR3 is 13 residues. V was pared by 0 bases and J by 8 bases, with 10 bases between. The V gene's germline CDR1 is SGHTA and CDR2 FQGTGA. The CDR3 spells CASSLTLSEGYTF. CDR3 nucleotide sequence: TGTGCCAGCAGCTTAACTCTCTCCGAGGGCTACACCTTC.

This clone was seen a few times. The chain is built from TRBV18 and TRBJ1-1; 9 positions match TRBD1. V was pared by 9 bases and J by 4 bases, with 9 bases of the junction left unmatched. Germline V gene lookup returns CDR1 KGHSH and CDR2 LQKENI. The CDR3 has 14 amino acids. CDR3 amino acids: CASSWDRVATEAFF. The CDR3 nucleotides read TGTGCCAGTTCGTGGGACAGGGTAGCCACTGAAGCTTTCTTT.

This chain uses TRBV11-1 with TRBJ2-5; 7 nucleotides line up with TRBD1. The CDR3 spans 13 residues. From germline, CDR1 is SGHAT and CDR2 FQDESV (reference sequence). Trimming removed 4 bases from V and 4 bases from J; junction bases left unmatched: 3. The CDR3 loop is CASSSTGVETQYF. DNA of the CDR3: TGTGCCAGCAGCTCCACAGGGGTAGAGACCCAGTACTTC. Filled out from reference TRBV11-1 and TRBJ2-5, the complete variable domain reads EAEVAQSPRYKITEKSQAVAFWCDPISGHATLYWYRQILGQGPELLVQFQDESVVDDSQLPKDRFSAERLKGVDSTLKIQPAELGDSAMYLCASSSTGVETQYFGPGTRLLVL.